This section outlines one T cell receptor beta chain sequence together with its context. Antigen: not known. The junction had 6 bases not matched to a gene; V was cut back by 5 bases and J by 4 bases. Germline values: CDR1 MNHEY, CDR2 SVGAGI. The length of the CDR3 is 15 residues. Unique molecular identifiers tagged the TCR beta cDNA libraries. T cells numbering about 0.85 to 11 million yielded cDNA molecules that totaled about 500,000. TCRdb processed the PCR reads anew with MiXCR; each CDR3 protein has one entry. The table has approximately 400,000 distinct CDR3 sequences, 30% to 45% seen once. This specimen belongs to a study of post-analysis software for immune sequencing data. Across the study: Included among the disease courses, which were recorded for the cohort, were relapsing-remitting, secondary progressive and progressive-relapsing multiple sclerosis. Notes on the study in general: The five TRBV segments detected at higher frequency in patients than in controls included TRBV5-6, TRBV5-1 and TRBV20-1. With F measure, samples from one preparation batch clustered together strongly.

The chain couples TRBV6-5 to TRBJ2-1; 9 bases map to TRBD2. Sequencing was carried out using blood. The sequence was collected from a girl aged 5 to 17 with multiple sclerosis. CDR3 in amino acids: CASSQPGLAYNEQFF. The CDR3 bases are TGTGCCAGCAGTCAACCGGGACTAGCTTACAATGAGCAGTTCTTC.